This TCR beta chain was sequenced during a study of technical replicates of blood from a few donors. The CDR3 covers 16 residues. The ends were cut back, 0 bases at V and 2 bases at J, with 11 bases in the middle. CDR1 is LGHNA and CDR2 is YNFKEQ in the germline V gene. Clones were read by immunoSEQ multiplex PCR, and TCRdb kept only the in-frame ones, dropping some. The sample consists of tens of thousands of clones, over 70% of them appearing once. This clone was counted a few times. This sequence originates from a human donor in good health. Some clones in this sample may be carry-over from other donors' samples. The sample taken for sequencing was PBMCs. The genes are TRBV4-2 and TRBJ1-3; no firm D call. The CDR3 sequence: CASSQDPSRTGNTIYF. The CDR3 DNA follows: TGTGCCAGCAGCCAAGATCCTAGCAGGACTGGAAACACCATATATTTT.